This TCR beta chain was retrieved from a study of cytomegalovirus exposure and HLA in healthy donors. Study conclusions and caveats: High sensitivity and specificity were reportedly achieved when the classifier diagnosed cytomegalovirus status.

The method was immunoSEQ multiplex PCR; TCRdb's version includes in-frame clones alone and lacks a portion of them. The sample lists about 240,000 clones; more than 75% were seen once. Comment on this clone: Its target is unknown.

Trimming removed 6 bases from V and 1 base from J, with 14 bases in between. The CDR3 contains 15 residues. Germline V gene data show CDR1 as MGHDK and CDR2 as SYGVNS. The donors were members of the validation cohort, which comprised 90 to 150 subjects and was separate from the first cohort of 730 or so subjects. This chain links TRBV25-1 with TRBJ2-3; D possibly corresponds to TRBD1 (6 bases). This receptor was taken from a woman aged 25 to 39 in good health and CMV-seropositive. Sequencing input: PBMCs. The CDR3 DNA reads TGTGCCAGCAGCCAAACAGGGATCCGCACAGATACGCAGTATTTT. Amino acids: CASSQTGIRTDTQYF.